Each of the 26 T cell receptor beta chains below was sequenced from the same sample in a study of blood T cell repertoires in COVID-19 (dated by TCRdb to 2019 to 2021). The receptor library was made with the immunoSEQ multiplex PCR assay. Drawn from immuneACCESS, this table holds only the in-frame rearrangements with V and J called that TCRdb kept. Clones are partly lost; checked studies trace under half to an unresolved V gene and leave the rest unexplained. Counted in this sample were around 300,000 clones; around 88% of them appeared once. The top ten constitute 1.5% to 2% of the sample. Material: peripheral blood. The source is a woman aged 25 to 39 with COVID-19, enrolled during active disease.

About this clone itself: This sample includes further DNA sequences coding for the same CDR3. The genes are TRBV7-9 and TRBJ2-1; D call uncertain. CDR3 length equals 13 residues. The germline gives CDR1 SEHNR, CDR2 FQNEAQ (reference sequence). The V end was cut by 1 base, the J end by 6 bases, with 7 bases between. The CDR3 DNA reads TGTGCCAGCAGCTTAGGGGCCGGCAATGAGCAGTTCTTC. Translating gives CASSLGAGNEQFF.

V usage is TRBV5-1 and J usage is TRBJ2-7, with 8 bases fitting TRBD2. CDR1 and CDR2 from the germline V gene are SGHRS and YFSETQ. This CDR3 contains 14 residues. The V and J ends lost 4 bases and 4 bases, in that order; junction bases with no gene match: 7. CDR3 bases: TGCGCCAGCAGCGTTAGCGGGGCATCGTACGAGCAGTACTTC. Amino acids: CASSVSGASYEQYF.

The chain recombines TRBV5-1 with TRBJ2-1; 7 bases agree with TRBD2. Germline values: CDR1 SGHRS, CDR2 YFSETQ. V lost 7 bases to trimming and J lost 4 bases; unmatched junction nucleotides: 11. This CDR3 contains 15 residues. The CDR3 DNA reads as TGCGCCAGCGCGGGAGTTCCCTCCAGATACAATGAGCAGTTCTTC. The encoded protein is CASAGVPSRYNEQFF.

The genes are TRBV29-1 and TRBJ1-2, with TRBD1 matching over 7 bases. Per the germline V gene, CDR1 is SQVTM and CDR2 is ANQGSEA. V lost 1 base, J lost 4 bases, and 3 bases stayed unmatched. The length of the CDR3 is 13 residues. The chain's CDR3 is CSVEGGTAYGYTF. The CDR3 region has the DNA TGCAGCGTTGAAGGTGGGACAGCCTATGGCTACACCTTC.

This chain joins TRBV30 and TRBJ1-5; TRBD1 might be the D (6 bases). Between the trimmed V and J ends, which lost 1 base and 2 bases, there was a span of 12 bases. The CDR3 spans 15 residues. CDR1 is GTSNPN and CDR2 is SVGIG in the germline V gene (reference sequence). Here the CDR3 DNA reads TGTGCCTGGAGTGCCCGAGGGGGGGGCAATCAGCCCCAGCATTTT. The encoded protein is CAWSARGGGNQPQHF. Full variable domain (outside the CDR3, taken from reference TRBV30 and TRBJ1-5): SQTIHQWPATLVQPVGSPLSLECTVEGTSNPNLYWYRQAAGRGLQLLFYSVGIGQISSEVPQNLSASRPQDRQFILSSKKLLLSDSGFYLCAWSARGGGNQPQHFGDGTRLSIL.

V gene TRBV2 combines with J gene TRBJ2-6, with a weak D call TRBD1 (5 bases). Germline V gene sequence: CDR1 SNHLY, CDR2 FYNNEI. The CDR3 consists of 15 residues. The V end was cut by 4 bases, the J end by 0 bases, with 7 bases between. The CDR3 is CASSADSSGANVLTF. In nucleotides, the CDR3 is TGTGCCAGCAGTGCCGACAGCTCTGGGGCCAACGTCCTGACTTTC.

The chain uses TRBV18 and TRBJ2-5; 7 positions match TRBD1. CDR1 KGHSH and CDR2 LQKENI come from the germline V gene. The CDR3 contains 16 residues. V was clipped by 6 bases and J by 0 bases; unmatched bases: 10. The CDR3 DNA reads TGTGCCAGCTCTTCCAGGGGGACCCGGTACCAAGAGACCCAGTACTTC. It encodes CASSSRGTRYQETQYF.

The rearrangement uses TRBV3-1 (or the pseudogene TRBV3-2) and TRBJ1-6, with 7 positions matching TRBD1. The germline CDR1 and CDR2 sequences are LGHDT and YNNKEL (reference sequence). J was trimmed by 12 bases and V by 0 bases; bases with no gene match: 20. This CDR3 comprises 19 residues. The CDR3 here is CASSQDVGVDRRKKLPLHF. CDR3 bases: TGTGCCAGCAGCCAAGATGTGGGTGTGGACAGGCGGAAAAAGTTACCCCTCCACTTT.

The DNA for the CDR3 is TGTGCCAGCAGTTGGGACAGAGCATCAGATACGCAGTATTTT. The encoded protein is CASSWDRASDTQYF. V and J are TRBV28 and TRBJ2-3, with 7 bases fitting TRBD1. The CDR3 loop spans 14 amino acids. V was clipped by 4 bases and J by 4 bases; unmatched bases: 5. Germline CDR1 MDHEN, CDR2 SYDVKM.

This chain uses TRBV18 with TRBJ1-1; D is perhaps TRBD1 (6 bases). Germline V CDR1 and CDR2: KGHSH, LQKENI. V lost 2 bases and J 2 bases, leaving 9 bases between the germline ends. The CDR3 spans 14 residues. CDR3: CASSPRDINTEAFF. The CDR3 DNA sequence: TGTGCCAGCTCACCAAGGGACATTAACACTGAAGCTTTCTTT.

DNA for the CDR3: TGCGCCAGCAGCCGTACCGGGACAGGGAACTATGAGCAGTTCTTC. Its translation is CASSRTGTGNYEQFF. The V gene is TRBV5-1, the J gene TRBJ2-1; 9 nucleotides match TRBD1. The CDR3 has 15 residues. Trimming removed 4 bases from V and 8 bases from J; junction bases left unmatched: 10. The germline CDR1 and CDR2 sequences are SGHRS and YFSETQ.

This rearrangement joins TRBV6-5 to TRBJ1-1; D is uncertain. V lost 8 bases to trimming and J lost 0 bases, with 16 bases between them. The CDR3 consists of 15 residues. CDR1 is MNHEY and CDR2 is SVGAGI in the germline V gene. The CDR3 nucleotides read TGTGCCAGCCTCTCCCGTCCCTATATGAACACTGAAGCTTTCTTT. It specifies CASLSRPYMNTEAFF.

The rearrangement joins TRBV4-2 to TRBJ2-5; D perhaps matches TRBD2 (6 bases). V lost 3 bases and J lost 5, with 13 bases in between. Germline CDR1 LGHNA, CDR2 YNFKEQ. The CDR3 loop spans 14 amino acids. The CDR3 bases are TGTGCCAGCAGCCAGGGTACTAGCACCGAGACCCAGTACTTC. This sequence encodes CASSQGTSTETQYF.

The rearrangement links TRBV6-2 or TRBV6-3 to TRBJ2-7; 8 bases fit TRBD1. The CDR3 has 14 residues. Germline V gene data show CDR1 as MNHEY and CDR2 as SVGEGT. V shed 5 bases and J 6 bases; nucleotides not matched to a gene: 9. The chain's CDR3 is CASSTRTGLGEQYF. The CDR3 DNA reads TGTGCCAGCAGTACAAGGACAGGGTTGGGCGAGCAGTACTTC.

This CDR3 is CAWSVGDILGQPQHF. The CDR3 DNA sequence: TGTGCCTGGAGTGTCGGGGACATTCTCGGCCAGCCCCAGCATTTT. The chain joins TRBV30 to TRBJ1-5; TRBD1 is a possible D gene (6 bases). The CDR3 is made up of 15 amino acids. V lost 0 bases, J lost 7 bases, and 16 bases lay in between. Germline V lookup: CDR1 GTSNPN, CDR2 SVGIG (reference sequence).

The gene calls are TRBV9 and TRBJ2-2; D is uncertain. Trimming shortened V by 0 bases and J by 11 bases, and 8 bases separated the two germline ends. Germline V lookup: CDR1 SGDLS, CDR2 YYNGEE. The CDR3 runs to 12 residues. CDR3 DNA sequence: TGTGCCAGCAGCGTAGGTACTCGCGAGCTGTTTTTT. It codes for CASSVGTRELFF.

The chain couples TRBV19 to TRBJ1-1; TRBD1 is a possible D gene (6 bases). V was pared by 4 bases and J by 1 base, with 16 bases between. The V gene's germline CDR1 is LNHDA and CDR2 SQIVND (reference sequence). This CDR3 spans 16 amino acids. CDR3 DNA: TGTGCCAGTAGTACACTCTCAAGGGGGTCGAACACTGAAGCTTTCTTT. Protein sequence: CASSTLSRGSNTEAFF.

J is TRBJ2-5 and V is TRBV7-3; TRBD2 might be the D (6 bases). Germline-derived CDR1 and CDR2 are SGHTA and FQGTGA. Trimming left V 3 bases short and J 2 bases short, with 19 bases between. The CDR3 spans 17 residues. The CDR3 sequence is CASSFSRRGNMQETQYF. In DNA, the CDR3 is TGTGCCAGCAGCTTCTCCCGCCGGGGGAACATGCAAGAGACCCAGTACTTC.

The sample holds one count of this clone. The chain joins TRBV6-5 to TRBJ2-1, with TRBD1 identical over 7 bases. V shed 8 bases and J 5 bases; nucleotides not matched to a gene: 9. Looked up from germline, CDR1 is MNHEY and CDR2 is SVGAGI. CDR3 length: 14 amino acids. CDR3 nucleotide sequence: TGTGCCAGCTATACAGGGGCGCTCGACAATGAGCAGTTCTTC. Translating it yields CASYTGALDNEQFF.

The chain joins TRBV29-1 to TRBJ1-2; D unclear. The CDR3 consists of 13 residues. V gave up 1 base and J gave up 5 bases, with 11 bases separating them. In germline, CDR1 is SQVTM, CDR2 ANQGSEA. The CDR3 is CSVEVPGGYGYTF. As DNA, the CDR3 is TGCAGCGTTGAAGTCCCAGGAGGATATGGCTACACCTTC.

This rearrangement joins TRBV6-2 or TRBV6-3 to TRBJ2-1, with D perhaps matching TRBD2 (7 bases). Per germline, CDR1 MNHEY and CDR2 SVGEGT. The CDR3 has 20 amino acids. Trimming left V 5 bases short and J 3 bases short, with 29 bases between. Written as DNA, the CDR3 is TGTGCCAGCAGTCCATGGTTGGGGGGGCCTAGTTCCCGAAACTACAATGAGCAGTTCTTC. It codes for CASSPWLGGPSSRNYNEQFF.

V gene TRBV24-1 combines with J gene TRBJ2-2, with 8 bases that match TRBD1. V shed 7 bases, J shed 4 bases, and the junction held 1 base outside the gene matches. There are 13 residues in the CDR3. The germline CDR1 and CDR2 sequences are KGHDR and SFDVKD. The CDR3 sequence is CATSTGGTGELFF. As DNA, the CDR3 is TGTGCCACCAGCACAGGGGGCACCGGGGAGCTGTTTTTT.

This chain uses TRBV11-2 with TRBJ1-2, with 8 bases matching TRBD1. Germline values: CDR1 SGHAT, CDR2 FQNNGV. Trimming took 3 bases from V and 4 from J; bases not matched to a gene: 7. The CDR3 covers 15 residues. CDR3 in DNA: TGTGCCAGCAGCTTTTCGGAACAGGGGGTCTATGGCTACACCTTC. Translation: CASSFSEQGVYGYTF.

This clone appeared a few times. This sample includes further DNA sequences coding for the same CDR3. The genes are TRBV7-9 and TRBJ1-2, with a possible D match to TRBD1 (5 bases). Germline V lookup: CDR1 SEHNR, CDR2 FQNEAQ (reference sequence). V was cut by 2 bases and J by 3 bases, with 10 bases left in between. The CDR3 covers 14 residues. The CDR3 nucleotides are TGTGCCAGCAGCTTAAATCGGGGGGACTATGGCTACACCTTC. Residues: CASSLNRGDYGYTF. The full variable domain, with the rest looked up from reference TRBV7-9 and TRBJ1-2, is DTGVSQNPRHKITKRGQNVTFRCDPISEHNRLYWYRQTLGQGPEFLTYFQNEAQLEKSRLLSDRFSAERPKGSFSTLEIQRTEQGDSAMYLCASSLNRGDYGYTFGSGTRLTVV.

This chain connects TRBV6-1 to TRBJ1-2; 9 bases match TRBD1. This CDR3 is 14 amino acids long. CDR1 and CDR2 from the germline V gene are MNHNS and SASEGT. Unmatched junction bases numbered 6, after V lost 2 bases and J lost 8 bases. CDR3 loop: CASSEKQGARGYTF. DNA for the CDR3: TGTGCCAGCAGTGAAAAACAGGGGGCGCGGGGCTACACCTTC.

The chain combines TRBV7-2 with TRBJ2-5; TRBD2 might be the D (7 bases). The CDR3 length is 16 residues. V was shortened by 0 bases and J by 5 bases, with 16 bases between the two germline ends. From germline, CDR1 is SGHTA and CDR2 FQGNSA. The CDR3 reads CASSLAGGGARETQYF. The CDR3 bases are TGTGCCAGCAGCTTAGCTGGTGGGGGGGCTCGGGAGACCCAGTACTTC.